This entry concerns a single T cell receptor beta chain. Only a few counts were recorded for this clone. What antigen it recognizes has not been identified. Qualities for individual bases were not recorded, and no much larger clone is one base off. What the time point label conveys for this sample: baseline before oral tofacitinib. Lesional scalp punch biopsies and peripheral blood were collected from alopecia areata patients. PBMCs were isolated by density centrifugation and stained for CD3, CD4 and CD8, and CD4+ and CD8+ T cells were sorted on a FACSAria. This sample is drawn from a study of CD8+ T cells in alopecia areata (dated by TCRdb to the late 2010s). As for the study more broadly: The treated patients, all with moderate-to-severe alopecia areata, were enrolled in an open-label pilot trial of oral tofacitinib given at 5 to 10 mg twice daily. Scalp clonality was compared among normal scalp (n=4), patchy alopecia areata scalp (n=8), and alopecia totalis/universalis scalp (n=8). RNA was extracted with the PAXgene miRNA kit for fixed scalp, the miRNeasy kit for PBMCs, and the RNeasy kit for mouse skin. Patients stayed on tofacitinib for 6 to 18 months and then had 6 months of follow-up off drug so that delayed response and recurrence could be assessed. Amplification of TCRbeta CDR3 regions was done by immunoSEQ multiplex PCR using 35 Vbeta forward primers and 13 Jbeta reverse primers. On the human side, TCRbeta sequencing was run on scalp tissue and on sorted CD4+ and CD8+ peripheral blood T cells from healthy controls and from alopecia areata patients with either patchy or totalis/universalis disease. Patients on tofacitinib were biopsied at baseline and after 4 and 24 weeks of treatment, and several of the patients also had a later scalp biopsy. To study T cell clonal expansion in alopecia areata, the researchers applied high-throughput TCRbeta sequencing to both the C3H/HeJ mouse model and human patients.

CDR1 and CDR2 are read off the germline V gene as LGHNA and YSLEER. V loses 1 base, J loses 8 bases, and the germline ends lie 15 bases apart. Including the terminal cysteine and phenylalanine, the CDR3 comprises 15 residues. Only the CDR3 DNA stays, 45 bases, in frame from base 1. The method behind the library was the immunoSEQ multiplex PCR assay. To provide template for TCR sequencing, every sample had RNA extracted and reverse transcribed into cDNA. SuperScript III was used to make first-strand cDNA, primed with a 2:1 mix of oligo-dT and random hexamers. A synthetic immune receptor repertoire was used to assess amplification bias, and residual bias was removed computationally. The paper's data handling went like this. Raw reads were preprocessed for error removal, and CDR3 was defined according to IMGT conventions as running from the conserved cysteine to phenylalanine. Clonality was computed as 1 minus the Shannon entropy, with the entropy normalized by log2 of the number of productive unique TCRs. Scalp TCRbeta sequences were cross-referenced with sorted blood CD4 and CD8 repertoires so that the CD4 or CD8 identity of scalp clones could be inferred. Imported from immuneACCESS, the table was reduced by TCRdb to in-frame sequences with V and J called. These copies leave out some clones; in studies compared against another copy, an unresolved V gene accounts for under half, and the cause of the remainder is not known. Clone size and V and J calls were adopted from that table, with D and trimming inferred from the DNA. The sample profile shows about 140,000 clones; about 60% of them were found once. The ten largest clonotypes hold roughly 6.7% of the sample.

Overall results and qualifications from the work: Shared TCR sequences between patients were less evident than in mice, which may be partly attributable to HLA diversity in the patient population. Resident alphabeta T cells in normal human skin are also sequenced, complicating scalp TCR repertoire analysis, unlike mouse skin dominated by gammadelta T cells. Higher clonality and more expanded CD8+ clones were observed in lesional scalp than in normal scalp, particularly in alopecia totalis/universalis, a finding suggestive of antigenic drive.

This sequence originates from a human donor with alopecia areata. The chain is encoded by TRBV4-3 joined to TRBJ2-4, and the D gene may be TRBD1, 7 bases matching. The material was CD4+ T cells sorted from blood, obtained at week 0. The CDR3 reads CASSQVSGGKDIQYF. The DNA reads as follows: TGCGCCAGCAGCCAAGTCTCAGGGGGGAAAGACATTCAGTACTTC.